The rows below give T cell receptor beta chains drawn from one sample of a study of blood T cells in healthy people across ages. TCRdb reprocessed the 5' RACE reads via MiXCR and lists one record per CDR3 protein. The repertoire has around 1.5 million distinct CDR3 sequences, approximately 38% of them found once; the top ten carry roughly 8.2%. Source material: blood. These TCRs come from a woman younger than 30 in good health. The CDR3 runs from the conserved cysteine through the conserved F or W. A D gene is named only where the DNA matches it firmly.

cdr3_aa d_call v_call
CASSRTNKGTGAFF TRBD1 TRBV3-1
CASSQVVSGSSYNSPLHF NA TRBV4-2
CASRTPNQETQYF NA TRBV27
CASSKDLTRNIQYF NA TRBV7-2
CASSLKDDRGETYNEQFF NA TRBV11-2
CAGSPSISGNTIYF NA TRBV11-2
CASSLPRFSGSSYNEQYF NA TRBV7-2
CSYRGLAASSTDTQYF TRBD2 TRBV29-1
CASSFVSGTPGETQYF NA TRBV7-2
CSASLYRGESPLHF TRBD1 TRBV20-1
CASSLASFYEQYF NA TRBV28
CASSRTGWTQETQYF TRBD1 TRBV12-3/TRBV12-4
CASSVGTYTDTQYF NA TRBV25-1
CASRQYTRAGGSYNEQFF TRBD2 TRBV6-1
CASSLAGVAGEYEQYF TRBD2 TRBV5-1
CSAKAGGYNEQFF TRBD2 TRBV20-1
CASSKTGGTHYEQYF NA TRBV7-9
CASSLTQANYGYTF NA TRBV27
CASSQRRGLQETQYF NA TRBV4-2
CASDPGLANYGYTF NA TRBV2
CASSPGRGTQETQYF TRBD1 TRBV7-7
CASSFRAKQYF NA TRBV12-3/TRBV12-4
CASSSVVAGAYQPQHF NA TRBV7-9
CASSSTHRDRAYEQYF TRBD1 TRBV5-1
CASSPLRGYNEQFF NA TRBV28
CASSGLADREQYF TRBD2 TRBV9
CASSPPGRSSYNEQFF TRBD2 TRBV18
CASSVEGARYGYTF TRBD1 TRBV7-9
CASSGQYNEQFF NA TRBV6-6
CSVGRDIGTGELFF NA TRBV29-1
CAISEYGLAQETQYF TRBD2 TRBV10-3
CASSQELEGNEQFF NA TRBV4-2